A single sample is the source of the 23 T cell receptor beta chains below, sequenced in a study of T cell responses to AZD1222 COVID-19 vaccine. Sequenced by immunoSEQ multiplex PCR; TCRdb stores in-frame clones only, minus some. The sample has fewer than 120,000 clones; about 90% are singletons. The sequencing used peripheral blood, collected on day 0 of AZD1222 vaccination. These receptors came from an adult in good health.

The rearrangement joins TRBV28 to TRBJ1-5; D not resolved. This CDR3 comprises 13 residues. The ends were cut back, 3 bases at V and 9 bases at J, with 12 bases in the middle. Germline CDR1 is MDHEN and CDR2 is SYDVKM. In DNA form, the CDR3 reads TGTGCCAGCAGTTTTGGGATTATTCCGCCCCAGCATTTT. It yields the protein CASSFGIIPPQHF.

This rearrangement joins TRBV19 to TRBJ1-5, with D hard to call. The CDR3 is made up of 15 amino acids. The germline gives CDR1 LNHDA, CDR2 SQIVND (reference sequence). Trimming took 2 bases from V and 3 from J, leaving 11 bases between them. CDR3 nucleotide sequence: TGTGCCAGTAGTATATTAGGGCTTTACAATCAGCCCCAGCATTTT. The encoded protein is CASSILGLYNQPQHF.

This chain links TRBV9 with TRBJ2-5; perhaps TRBD2 as D (5 bases). This CDR3 has 13 amino acids. CDR1 SGDLS and CDR2 YYNGEE come from the germline V gene. V gave up 2 bases and J gave up 1 base, with 6 bases separating them. CDR3: CASSVTSQETQYF. In DNA form, the CDR3 reads TGTGCCAGCAGCGTTACTAGCCAAGAGACCCAGTACTTC.

V usage is TRBV30 and J usage is TRBJ1-3; D is ambiguous. There are 14 residues in the CDR3. V lost 0 bases and J 0 bases, leaving 6 bases between the germline ends. Germline V gene lookup returns CDR1 GTSNPN and CDR2 SVGIG (reference sequence). In nucleotides, the CDR3 is TGTGCCTGGAGTGTAAGGGCCTCTGGAAACACCATATATTTT. Translation: CAWSVRASGNTIYF.

This chain uses TRBV28 with TRBJ1-1, with a possible D match to TRBD1 (5 bases). The CDR3 has 13 amino acids. Germline assignment: CDR1 MDHEN and CDR2 SYDVKM. Trimming left V 3 bases short and J 11 bases short, with 16 bases between. The CDR3, as DNA: TGTGCCAGCAGTTTCCTCGGGGGGGGTTGGGCTTTCTTT. Translating gives CASSFLGGGWAFF. The full variable domain, in which reference TRBV28 and TRBJ1-1 provide the parts outside the CDR3, is DVKVTQSSRYLVKRTGEKVFLECVQDMDHENMFWYRQDPGLGLRLIYFSYDVKMKEKGDIPEGYSVSREKKERFSLILESASTNQTSMYLCASSFLGGGWAFFGQGTRLTVV.

The chain carries TRBV7-9 and TRBJ2-1, with 12 bases fitting TRBD2. With V trimmed by 1 base and J by 8 bases, 3 bases remained unmatched. CDR3 length: 15 amino acids. Germline CDR1 and CDR2: SEHNR and FQNEAQ (reference sequence). The CDR3 is CASSLGTSGNHEQFF. The CDR3 region has the DNA TGTGCCAGCAGCTTAGGGACTAGCGGGAATCATGAGCAGTTCTTC.

This clone appeared a few times. This chain links TRBV30 with TRBJ1-4; 9 nucleotides agree with TRBD1. The germline V gene has CDR1 GTSNPN and CDR2 SVGIG (reference sequence). V dropped 5 bases and J dropped 5; count of bases not matched to a gene: 9. This CDR3 comprises 15 residues. The CDR3 here is CAWLSRDRVNEKLFF. Written as DNA, the CDR3 is TGTGCCTGGCTTTCCCGGGACAGGGTCAATGAAAAACTGTTTTTT.

The rearrangement links TRBV4-3 to TRBJ2-7, with no clear D. This CDR3 has 14 residues. Trimming pared 0 bases from V and 5 bases from J, leaving 11 bases between. Germline V gene sequence: CDR1 LGHNA, CDR2 YSLEER. The CDR3 spells CASSQEISPNEQYF. In nucleotides, the CDR3 is TGCGCCAGCAGCCAAGAAATTAGTCCCAACGAGCAGTACTTC.

This clone appeared a few times. This chain links TRBV6-5 with TRBJ2-2; 9 bases are shared with TRBD1. This CDR3 is built from 14 residues. With V trimmed by 4 bases and J by 5 bases, 2 bases remained unmatched. Germline lookup yields CDR1 MNHEY and CDR2 SVGAGI. CDR3 region: CASSWDRETGELFF. The CDR3 region has the DNA TGTGCCAGCAGTTGGGACAGGGAAACCGGGGAGCTGTTTTTT.

The chain links TRBV7-2 to TRBJ2-7; D is perhaps TRBD2 (5 bases). The CDR3 length is 14 residues. From germline, CDR1 is SGHTA and CDR2 FQGNSA. V gave up 0 bases and J gave up 2 bases, with 8 bases separating them. The CDR3 is CASSLAVGTYEQYF. CDR3 DNA: TGTGCCAGCAGCTTAGCGGTCGGGACCTACGAGCAGTACTTC.

A note on this clone: One end of the junction does not line up with germline, which may come from a read error. The chain combines TRBV7-3 with TRBJ2-3; TRBD1 matches at 7 bases. The germline gives CDR1 SGHTA, CDR2 FQGTGA. There are 16 residues in the CDR3. CDR3: CASSSHEGAGPDKQYF. The DNA of the CDR3 is TGTGCCAGCAGCTCTCATGAGGGGGCCGGCCCGGATAAGCAGTATTTT.

The rearrangement joins TRBV3-1 (or the pseudogene TRBV3-2) to TRBJ1-2; D is unresolved. The V end lost 4 bases, the J end lost 0 bases, and 12 bases lay between the germline ends. The germline gives CDR1 LGHDT, CDR2 YNNKEL (reference sequence). This CDR3 comprises 15 residues. CDR3 residues: CASSPAGGPNYGYTF. Here the CDR3 DNA reads TGTGCCAGCAGCCCCGCCGGCGGACCTAACTATGGCTACACCTTC.

V is TRBV3-1 (or the pseudogene TRBV3-2) and J is TRBJ1-1; no definite D call. This CDR3 is built from 13 residues. V shed 6 bases and J shed 0 bases, with 8 bases lying between them. The germline gives CDR1 LGHDT, CDR2 YNNKEL (reference sequence). The CDR3 spells CASSRSMNTEAFF. As DNA, the CDR3 is TGTGCCAGCAGTCGCAGCATGAACACTGAAGCTTTCTTT.

There are many counts of this clone. The chain links TRBV3-1 (or the pseudogene TRBV3-2) to TRBJ1-5; a weak D match, TRBD1 (5 bases). The CDR3 sequence is 14 residues long. The ends were cut back, 0 bases at V and 5 bases at J, with 8 bases in the middle. From germline, CDR1 is LGHDT and CDR2 YNNKEL (reference sequence). In nucleotides, the CDR3 is TGTGCCAGCAGCCAAGAGTTGGGGGATCAGCCCCAGCATTTT. Its translation is CASSQELGDQPQHF.

The rearrangement joins TRBV28 to TRBJ1-2; 10 nucleotides align to TRBD1. The V segment lost 6 bases and the J segment 6 bases; nucleotides outside the gene matches: 10. CDR3 length: 15 amino acids. Germline V gene lookup returns CDR1 MDHEN and CDR2 SYDVKM. CDR3 sequence: CASRARQGAQDGYTF. The CDR3 DNA is TGTGCCAGCAGGGCCAGACAGGGGGCGCAGGATGGCTACACCTTC.

The rearrangement uses TRBV27 and TRBJ1-6, with D uncertain. The CDR3 runs to 16 residues. Trimming stripped 2 bases from V and 9 bases from J, with 17 bases between. Germline CDR1 reads MNHEY; CDR2 reads SMNVEV (reference sequence). This chain's CDR3 is CASSLLPTVGGSPLHF. CDR3 nucleotide sequence: TGTGCCAGCAGTTTACTCCCGACGGTGGGTGGTTCACCCCTCCACTTT.

The V gene is TRBV5-5, the J gene TRBJ2-3; possibly TRBD1 for D (5 bases). V dropped 4 bases and J dropped 9 bases, with 12 bases sitting between them. This CDR3 is 12 amino acids long. Germline loops: CDR1 SGHKS, CDR2 YYEKEE (reference sequence). CDR3 in amino acids: CASSLDRETQYF. Here the CDR3 DNA reads TGTGCCAGCAGCCTAGACAGAGAAACGCAGTATTTT.

The V call is TRBV25-1, the J call TRBJ2-7; 7 nucleotides align to TRBD2. Per germline, CDR1 MGHDK and CDR2 SYGVNS. The CDR3 covers 18 residues. V shed 1 base and J 1 base; nucleotides not matched to a gene: 13. The CDR3 reads CASSEFLRGSKRSYEQYF. CDR3 bases: TGTGCCAGCAGTGAATTTCTCCGCGGGAGTAAGAGATCCTACGAGCAGTACTTC.

The CDR3 protein is CAWSVSPGGNTEAFF. In nucleotides, the CDR3 is TGTGCCTGGAGTGTATCCCCGGGAGGGAACACTGAAGCTTTCTTT. V and J are TRBV30 and TRBJ1-1; D is ambiguous. V was trimmed by 0 bases and J by 1 base, leaving 12 bases between them. Per the germline V gene, CDR1 is GTSNPN and CDR2 is SVGIG (reference sequence). The CDR3 runs 15 residues.

The chain has TRBV11-2 and TRBJ2-7, with 11 bases aligning to TRBD1. V gave up 6 bases and J gave up 7 bases; unmatched junction bases: 8. The CDR3 consists of 14 residues. Germline CDR1 SGHAT, CDR2 FQNNGV. The CDR3 spells CASRGGDRGWEQYF. The DNA for the CDR3 is TGTGCCAGCAGAGGAGGGGACAGGGGGTGGGAGCAGTACTTC.

The rearrangement uses TRBV3-1 (or the pseudogene TRBV3-2) and TRBJ1-4, with no clear D. The V gene's germline CDR1 is LGHDT and CDR2 YNNKEL (reference sequence). The CDR3 consists of 11 residues. Trimming removed 5 bases from V and 7 bases from J, with 5 bases in between. This CDR3 is CASSTGEKLFF. The DNA for the CDR3 is TGTGCCAGCAGCACCGGTGAAAAACTGTTTTTT.

V gene TRBV28 combines with J gene TRBJ1-6; unclear D gene. CDR1 MDHEN and CDR2 SYDVKM come from the germline V gene. V shed 5 bases and J shed 10 bases, with 9 bases lying between them. This CDR3 has 12 residues. The CDR3 DNA reads as TGTGCCAGCAGTCGGACGGAGTCACCCCTCCACTTT. It yields the protein CASSRTESPLHF.

The chain links TRBV9 to TRBJ2-3, with 8 positions matching TRBD2. Germline V lookup: CDR1 SGDLS, CDR2 YYNGEE. Trimming cost V 4 bases and J 3 bases; bases outside gene matches: 10. The CDR3 is made up of 16 amino acids. The DNA for the CDR3 is TGTGCCAGCAGCCTTACTGGGACTAGGTTGACAGATACGCAGTATTTT. Protein sequence: CASSLTGTRLTDTQYF.